A single sample is the source of the 32 T cell receptor beta chains below, sequenced in a study of tumor-infiltrating lymphocytes in primary liver carcinoma. Co-extraction of both nucleic acids (RNA and DNA) used roughly 18-32 mg of unsorted bulk tissue. With around 520 ng total RNA as template and a constant-region primer, TCR beta cDNA was made. Construction of TCR beta libraries relied on three successive nested multiplex PCR rounds employing slightly modified ARM-PCR. The two initial PCR rounds, ten to eleven cycles each, used TRBV1-TRBV30 forward and C-beta reverse primers. A single record per CDR3 protein comes from TCRdb applying MiXCR to the multiplex PCR reads. The table lists nearly 50,000 distinct CDR3 sequences, over 70% of them singletons, with 25% to 30% in the top ten. Sequences were obtained from liver tumor tissue from sampling region 3. Subset meaning: tumor region T3, left-lateral pole. The receptors stem from a middle-aged man with primary liver carcinoma and hepatitis B virus infection.

About this clonotype: Possible read error: a much larger clone is one base away. This chain uses TRBV5-1 with TRBJ2-2, with 7 bases matching TRBD1. Germline values: CDR1 SGHRS, CDR2 YFSETQ. V lost 0 bases to trimming and J lost 7 bases; unmatched junction nucleotides: 9. This CDR3 comprises 16 residues. CDR3 sequence reads: CASSLGRQGVYGELFF. CDR3 bases: TGCGCCAGCAGCTTGGGGAGACAGGGAGTATACGGGGAGCTGTTTTTT.

This clonotype has only a few counts. The chain carries TRBV11-2 and TRBJ2-3, with a tentative D call TRBD2 (6 bases). V shed 11 bases and J shed 4 bases, with 19 bases lying between them. This CDR3 comprises 14 residues. Germline assignment: CDR1 SGHAT and CDR2 FQNNGV. CDR3 in DNA: TGTGCCGGTGGTGTACGGGAGCCCGCAGATACGCAGTATTTT. Protein sequence: CAGGVREPADTQYF.

As concerns this clonotype: One end of the junction does not line up with germline, which may come from a read error. The rearrangement links TRBV11-2 to TRBJ2-7, with 8 bases aligning to TRBD2. The CDR3 totals 18 residues. Germline CDR1 and CDR2: SGHAT and FQNNGV. The CDR3 reads CASGLSVGLAGGGNEQYF. CDR3 DNA sequence: TGTGCCAGCGGCTTATCCGTTGGACTAGCTGGAGGGGGGAACGAGCAGTACTTC.

Note on this clonotype: The junction departs from germline at one end; a sequencing error may be responsible. The V and J genes are TRBV4-2 and TRBJ2-7, with D possibly TRBD2 on 5 matching bases. There are 16 residues in the CDR3. Germline CDR1 and CDR2: LGHNA and YNFKEQ. The CDR3 sequence is CANSQEFRASSYKQYF. The DNA of the CDR3 is TGTGCCAACAGCCAAGAGTTCCGCGCTAGCTCCTACAAGCAGTACTTC.

Regarding this clonotype: The conserved phenylalanine or tryptophan is not found at the CDR3 terminus, so this likely reflects a read error. The limits of the CDR3 on the DNA are not certain, so only TCRdb's listed CDR3 is given. This sequence joins TRBV5-6 and TRBJ2-7; TRBD2 is the table's D call and was not checked against the DNA. Termini included, the CDR3 measures 14 amino acids. Germline V lookup: CDR1 SGHDT, CDR2 YYEEEE. CDR3 sequence reads: CASSRSGVSYEPYL.

This clonotype was seen many times. V gene TRBV7-9 combines with J gene TRBJ1-2; D may be TRBD1 (6 bases). The CDR3 totals 11 residues. The germline V gene encodes CDR1 SEHNR and CDR2 FQNEAQ (reference sequence). V lost 4 bases and J 10 bases, leaving 10 bases between the germline ends. The CDR3 region is CASSWGRDYTF. CDR3 nucleotide sequence: TGTGCCAGCAGCTGGGGGCGCGACTACACCTTC.

This clonotype was detected ten times or more. V usage is TRBV7-9 and J usage is TRBJ2-3; D uncertain. Trimming took off 5 bases at V and 0 bases at J, with 15 bases between the two ends. The CDR3 covers 16 residues. The germline CDR1 and CDR2 sequences are SEHNR and FQNEAQ (reference sequence). Written as DNA, the CDR3 is TGTGCCAGCAGCCGATCAATACTCCTTAGCACAGATACGCAGTATTTT. It is translated as CASSRSILLSTDTQYF.

As concerns this clonotype: The junction departs from germline at one end; a sequencing error may be responsible. This chain uses TRBV6-6 with TRBJ2-7; TRBD1 matches 8 bases. This CDR3 contains 13 residues. The germline V gene has CDR1 MNHNY and CDR2 SVGAGI (reference sequence). The DNA for the CDR3 is TGTTCCAGCCGTCTGGACAGGGTCTCCGAGCAGTACTTC. Translation: CSSRLDRVSEQYF.

About this clonotype itself: No conserved phenylalanine or tryptophan ends this CDR3, so it is likely a read error. The chain is built from TRBV10-3 and TRBJ1-5, with 8 bases that match TRBD1. Trimming cost V 3 bases and J 2 bases; bases outside gene matches: 3. The germline V gene has CDR1 ENHRY and CDR2 SYGVKD. CDR3 length: 15 residues. CDR3 DNA sequence: TGTGCCATCAGTGACCAGGACAGGGGCAATCAGCCCCAGCATTCT. Translating gives CAISDQDRGNQPQHS.

A remark on this clonotype: This may be a read error, as it is one base from a much larger clone. The chain couples TRBV4-1 to TRBJ2-7; D is uncertain. CDR1 and CDR2 (germline): MGHRA, YSYEKL. CDR3 size: 17 residues. Between the trimmed V and J ends, which lost 7 bases and 0 bases, there was a span of 22 bases. This chain's CDR3 is CASNPKALGARSYEQYF. The CDR3 DNA is TGCGCCAGCAACCCGAAGGCCCTCGGCGCGCGCTCCTACGAGCAGTACTTC.

The chain uses TRBV5-1 and TRBJ2-4; D assignment may be TRBD1 or TRBD2 (5 bases each). The CDR3 has 18 residues. V lost 2 bases and J 5 bases, leaving 23 bases between the germline ends. The germline V gene has CDR1 SGHRS and CDR2 YFSETQ. The CDR3: CASSLWYRTPTQQNIQYF. DNA of the CDR3: TGCGCCAGCAGCTTATGGTACAGGACTCCAACACAGCAAAACATTCAGTACTTC. The full variable domain, rest sourced from reference TRBV5-1 and TRBJ2-4, is KAGVTQTPRYLIKTRGQQVTLSCSPISGHRSVSWYQQTPGQGLQFLFEYFSETQRNKGNFPGRFSGRQFSNSRSEMNVSTLELGDSALYLCASSLWYRTPTQQNIQYFGAGTRLSVL.

The chain recombines TRBV19 with TRBJ2-1, with 7 bases identical to TRBD2. The CDR3 is 15 residues long. The germline CDR1 and CDR2 sequences are LNHDA and SQIVND (reference sequence). Trimming cost V 7 bases and J 6 bases; bases outside gene matches: 12. The CDR3 reads CASNRVGGLSNEQFF. CDR3 sequence (DNA): TGTGCCAGTAATAGGGTGGGAGGGCTTTCCAATGAGCAGTTCTTC.

This sequence joins TRBV18 and TRBJ2-7; TRBD2 aligns across 8 bases. Germline V gene sequence: CDR1 KGHSH, CDR2 LQKENI. V lost 0 bases and J lost 1; bases outside the gene matches: 2. CDR3 length: 15 amino acids. The CDR3 protein is CASSPPTSESYEQYF. The CDR3 region has the DNA TGTGCCAGCTCACCACCGACTAGCGAGTCCTACGAGCAGTACTTC.

Comments on this clonotype: Because the CDR3 is missing its conserved closing phenylalanine or tryptophan, this is likely a read error. This chain uses TRBV5-4 with TRBJ2-1; TRBD2 agrees at 11 bases. The trim removed 8 bases at V and 4 bases at J, leaving 8 bases unmatched. This CDR3 has 15 residues. Germline V gene data show CDR1 as SGHNT and CDR2 as YYREEE (reference sequence). The CDR3 DNA follows: TGTGCCAGTAGCCATCGACTAGCGGGGTACAATGAGCAGTTCTAC. Translated: CASSHRLAGYNEQFY.

There are a few counts of this clonotype. A single base separates this from a much larger clone, so it may be a read error. The J gene is TRBJ1-6, the V gene TRBV10-3; tentatively, D is TRBD1 (6 bases). CDR3 length: 14 amino acids. CDR1 ENHRY and CDR2 SYGVKD come from the germline V gene. The CDR3 reads CDIKGDGENSPLHF. The CDR3 DNA follows: TGTGACATCAAGGGGGACGGAGAAAATTCACCCCTCCACTTT.

In regard to this clonotype: This may arise from a read error, as a much more abundant clone is one base away. V usage is TRBV28 and J usage is TRBJ2-7, with TRBD2 as a possible D gene (6 bases). Germline V gene sequence: CDR1 MDHEN, CDR2 SYDVKM. This CDR3 spans 14 amino acids. CDR3: CVSSLRESSYEQYF. CDR3 bases: TGTGTCAGCAGTTTACGGGAGAGCTCCTACGAGCAGTACTTC.

A word on this clonotype: Being one base from a much bigger clone, this may be a read error. This chain uses TRBV24-1 with TRBJ2-1; tentative D call: TRBD1 (6 bases). Per germline, CDR1 KGHDR and CDR2 SFDVKD. Trimming shortened V by 2 bases and J by 9 bases, and 19 bases separated the two germline ends. This CDR3 has 16 residues. The CDR3 nucleotides read TGTGCCACCAGTGATTGGACAGAAGGGGCCAATGGTGAGCAGTTCTTC. Amino acid sequence: CATSDWTEGANGEQFF.

Regarding this clonotype: Here the CDR3 omits its conserved ending phenylalanine or tryptophan, so a read error is the likely source. The V gene is TRBV11-3, the J gene TRBJ2-1, with 14 bases that match TRBD2. Germline loops: CDR1 SGHNT, CDR2 YENEEA. J gave up 9 bases and V 5 bases, and 9 bases lay outside the gene matches. The CDR3 has 16 residues. The CDR3 DNA reads as TGTGCCAGCAGCCTATCAGGGACTAGCGGGGGAGGTGAGCAGTTCTAC. This translates into CASSLSGTSGGGEQFY.

This clonotype was counted a few times. A read error is possible here, since a much larger clone lies one base away. The chain joins TRBV28 to TRBJ2-7; no reliable D call. Per germline, CDR1 MDHEN and CDR2 SYDVKM. The CDR3 covers 12 residues. CDR3 sequence: CASSPTTYKQYF. CDR3 DNA: TGTGCCAGCAGTCCGACGACCTACAAGCAGTACTTC.

This clonotype has just a few counts. This clone may be a read error of a much larger clone one base away. The chain couples TRBV29-1 to TRBJ1-1; D not resolved. V gave up 4 bases and J gave up 4 bases, with 10 bases separating them. CDR1 and CDR2 (germline): SQVTM, ANQGSEA. The CDR3 length is 12 residues. In nucleotides, the CDR3 is TGCAGCGTTGGGACCCTGACCACTGAAGCTTTCTTT. Protein product: CSVGTLTTEAFF.

In its sample, this clonotype was seen once. This CDR3 fails to terminate in the conserved phenylalanine or tryptophan, so it likely reflects a read error. V and J are TRBV11-2 and TRBJ1-1; TRBD1 is a possible D gene (6 bases). The CDR3 loop spans 17 amino acids. With 8 bases removed from V and 4 bases from J, the gap between germline ends came to 26 bases. The germline gives CDR1 SGHAT, CDR2 FQNNGV. The CDR3 DNA reads TGTGCCAGCTGCCGAATGGGGGGACATGGGTTCGGCACTGAAGCTTTCTCT. It translates to CASCRMGGHGFGTEAFS.

To note about this clonotype: One end of the junction varies from germline; a read error may be responsible. The chain combines TRBV7-3 with TRBJ2-7; 10 positions match TRBD1. From germline, CDR1 is SGHTA and CDR2 FQGTGA. The CDR3 spans 14 residues. CDR3 in amino acids: CTSSLCGDRGEQYF. CDR3 DNA: TGTACCAGCAGCCTCTGTGGGGACAGGGGAGAGCAGTACTTC.

The V and J genes are TRBV11-2 and TRBJ2-2; perhaps TRBD2 as D (6 bases). The CDR3 is 15 residues long. Trimming removed 1 base from V and 17 bases from J, with 23 bases in between. In germline, CDR1 is SGHAT, CDR2 FQNNGV. CDR3 region: CASSLAGVYTGELFF. The DNA for the CDR3 is TGTGCCAGCAGCTTAGCGGGAGTCTACACCGGGGAACTCTTTTTT.

Comment on this clonotype: At one end, the junction sequence differs from germline, possibly due to a read error. This sequence joins TRBV14 and TRBJ2-2, with 7 bases that match TRBD2. The germline gives CDR1 SGHDN, CDR2 FVKESK. The CDR3 totals 11 residues. CDR3 region: CASSQVRELLF. The CDR3 coding sequence is TGTGCCAGCAGCCAAGTGCGGGAGCTGCTTTTT.

Of note for this clonotype: Compared with germline, one end of the junction differs, possibly owing to a read error. The rearrangement joins TRBV11-1 to TRBJ2-1; perhaps TRBD1 as D (5 bases). Per the germline V gene, CDR1 is SGHAT and CDR2 is FQDESV (reference sequence). The CDR3 runs 15 residues. This chain's CDR3 is CASSTPATAVNERFF. The CDR3, as DNA: TGTGCCAGCAGCACCCCGGCGACAGCAGTCAATGAGCGGTTCTTC.

This clonotype was seen a handful of times. At one end, the junction sequence differs from germline, possibly due to a read error. The rearrangement uses TRBV6-6 and TRBJ2-6, with D possibly being TRBD1 or TRBD2 (5 bases each). The germline CDR1 and CDR2 sequences are MNHNY and SVGAGI (reference sequence). This CDR3 spans 18 amino acids. CDR3 DNA sequence: TGTGCCAGCAGTTCACCGGGACGCGTAAGCTCTGGGGCCAACGTCCTGATTTTC. As protein: CASSSPGRVSSGANVLIF.

Turning to this clonotype: At one boundary the junction diverges from the germline segment, which might be a read error. The chain recombines TRBV5-4 with TRBJ2-6; the D gene is possibly TRBD2 (5 bases). CDR3 size: 16 residues. Germline CDR1 reads SGHNT; CDR2 reads YYREEE (reference sequence). The CDR3 DNA sequence: TGTGCCAACAGCTTGCCGGGGTTGACTGGGGCCAACGTCCTGACTTTC. As protein: CANSLPGLTGANVLTF.

In the case of this clonotype: Germline and junction disagree at one end, which may indicate a read error. CDR3 amino acids: CTSRAGTAIYEQYF. The CDR3 region has the DNA TGTACCAGCAGAGCCGGGACAGCGATCTACGAGCAGTACTTC. This rearrangement joins TRBV28 to TRBJ2-7, with 7 bases identical to TRBD1. This CDR3 has 14 amino acids. Per germline, CDR1 MDHEN and CDR2 SYDVKM.

This chain connects TRBV11-2 to TRBJ1-4, with D possibly TRBD1 on 5 matching bases. CDR3 length: 18 residues. V lost 5 bases, J lost 3 bases, and 22 bases lay in between. The germline CDR1 and CDR2 sequences are SGHAT and FQNNGV. The CDR3 coding sequence is TGTGCCAGCAGCACCGACTCTCGGGACGGGCGATCTAATGAAAAACTGTTTTTT. Translating it yields CASSTDSRDGRSNEKLFF.

This clonotype was counted once. This sequence joins TRBV29-1 and TRBJ2-1; 8 bases align to TRBD1. The CDR3 is 14 residues long. Germline values: CDR1 SQVTM, CDR2 ANQGSEA. The V and J ends lost 7 bases and 7 bases, in that order; junction bases with no gene match: 12. Here the CDR3 DNA reads TGCAGCGGATTGACGGGACAGGTGATGAATGAGCAGTTCTTC. As protein: CSGLTGQVMNEQFF.

With respect to this clonotype: The conserved phenylalanine or tryptophan normally closing the CDR3 is absent here, so this likely arose from a read error. CDR3 loop: CAGSLGGGNEQYL. The CDR3, as DNA: TGTGCCGGCAGCTTAGGGGGCGGCAACGAGCAGTACTTA. This chain connects TRBV11-2 to TRBJ2-7; 7 nucleotides match TRBD1. Germline assignment: CDR1 SGHAT and CDR2 FQNNGV. CDR3 length equals 13 residues.

Note on this clonotype: A read error may be the cause here, since a much bigger clone is one base away. The rearrangement uses TRBV7-9 and TRBJ2-1; D is perhaps TRBD1 or TRBD2 (5 bases each). Germline values: CDR1 SEHNR, CDR2 FQNEAQ (reference sequence). The CDR3 has 13 amino acids. The CDR3 here is CASRPNMGDERFF. The CDR3 DNA is TGTGCCAGCAGACCGAACATGGGGGATGAGCGGTTCTTC.